This T cell receptor (beta chain) was retrieved from a study of cytomegalovirus exposure and HLA in healthy donors. Study-wide results and caveats: Available immune exposure information was restricted to CMV serostatus only. Earlier analysis yielded a pattern in which most TCR beta V segments were productive about 90% or about 30% of the time. A later analysis linked roughly 17,000 TCR beta sequences to HLA alleles at 0.05 false discovery rate.

It was with 60 Vbeta and 13 Jbeta primers that the PCR ran. Assay used: immunoSEQ multiplex PCR; TCRdb lists only in-frame clones, some missing. The table includes approximately 220,000 clones, 60% to 80% detected once. This clone occurred a few times. Its antigen is currently unknown. Healthy bone marrow donors made up the donors. This sequence originates from a young man in good health and CMV-seronegative. Sequencing input: PBMCs.

CDR3 in amino acids: CASSGRGGGASEKLFF. CDR3 DNA sequence: TGTGCCAGCAGCGGGAGGGGGGGTGGGGCAAGTGAAAAACTGTTTTTT. The chain uses TRBV6-4 and TRBJ1-4; a possible D gene is TRBD1 (6 bases). The germline V and J ends were trimmed by 6 bases and 7 bases, with 21 bases remaining between them. CDR3 size: 16 residues. Germline V gene sequence: CDR1 MRHNA, CDR2 SNTAGT.